This entry concerns a single TCR beta chain. Germline-derived CDR1 and CDR2 are LNHNV and YYDKDF (reference sequence). This CDR3 spans 13 amino acids. V lost 5 bases and J lost 1, with 8 bases in between. The data belong to a study of cytomegalovirus exposure and HLA in healthy donors. When sampled, the donors appeared nominally healthy, though they likely had unrecorded immune exposures. The primer mix had 60 Vbeta and 13 Jbeta primers. Profiling relied on immunoSEQ multiplex PCR, and the TCRdb table lists in-frame clones only, not all of them. The sample has roughly 60,000 clones; around two thirds are singletons.

The V and J genes are TRBV15 and TRBJ1-2; D ambiguous. Specimen: PBMCs. The origin of this receptor is a woman aged 60-75 years in good health and CMV-seropositive. The CDR3 spells CATSPDYNYGYTF. CDR3 sequence (DNA): TGTGCCACCAGCCCGGACTATAACTATGGCTACACCTTC.